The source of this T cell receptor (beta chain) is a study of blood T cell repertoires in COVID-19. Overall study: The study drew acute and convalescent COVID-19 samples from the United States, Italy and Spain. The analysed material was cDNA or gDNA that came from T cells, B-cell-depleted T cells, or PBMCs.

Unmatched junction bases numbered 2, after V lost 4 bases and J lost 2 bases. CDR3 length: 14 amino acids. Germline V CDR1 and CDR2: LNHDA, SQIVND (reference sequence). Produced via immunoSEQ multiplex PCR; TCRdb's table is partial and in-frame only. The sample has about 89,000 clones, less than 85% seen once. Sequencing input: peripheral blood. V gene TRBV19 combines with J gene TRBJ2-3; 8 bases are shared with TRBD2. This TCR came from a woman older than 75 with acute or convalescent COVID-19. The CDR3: CASSTGGATDTQYF. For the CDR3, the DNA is TGTGCCAGTAGTACGGGGGGGGCCACAGATACGCAGTATTTT.